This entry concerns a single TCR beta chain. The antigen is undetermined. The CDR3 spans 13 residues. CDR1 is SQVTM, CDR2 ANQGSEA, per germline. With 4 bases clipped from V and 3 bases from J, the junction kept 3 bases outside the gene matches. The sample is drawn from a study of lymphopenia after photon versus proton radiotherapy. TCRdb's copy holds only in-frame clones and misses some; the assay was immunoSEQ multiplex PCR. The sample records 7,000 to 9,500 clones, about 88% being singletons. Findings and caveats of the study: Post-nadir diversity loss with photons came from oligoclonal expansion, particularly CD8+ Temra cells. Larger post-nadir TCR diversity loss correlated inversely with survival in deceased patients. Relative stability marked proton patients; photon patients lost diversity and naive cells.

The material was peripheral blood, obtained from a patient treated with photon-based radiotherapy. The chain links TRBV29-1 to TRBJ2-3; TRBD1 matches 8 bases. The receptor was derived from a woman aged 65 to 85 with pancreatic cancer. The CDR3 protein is CSVGTGRTDTQYF. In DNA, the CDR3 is TGCAGCGTTGGGACAGGGCGAACAGATACGCAGTATTTT.